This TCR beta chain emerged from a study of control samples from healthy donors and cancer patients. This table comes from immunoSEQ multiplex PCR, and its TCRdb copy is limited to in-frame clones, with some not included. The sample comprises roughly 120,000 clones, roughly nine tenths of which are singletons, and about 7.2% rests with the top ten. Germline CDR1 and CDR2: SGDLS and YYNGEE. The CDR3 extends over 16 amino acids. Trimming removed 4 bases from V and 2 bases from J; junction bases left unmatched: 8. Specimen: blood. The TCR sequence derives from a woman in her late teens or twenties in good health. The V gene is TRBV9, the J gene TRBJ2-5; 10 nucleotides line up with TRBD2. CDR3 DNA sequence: TGTGCCAGCAGCCTACGGACTAGCGGAAATCAAGAGACCCAGTACTTC. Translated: CASSLRTSGNQETQYF.